The clone carrying this T cell receptor beta chain was counted between two and nine times. The entry originates in a study of OX40 agonist ivuxolimab in advanced cancers. The method was immunoSEQ multiplex PCR; TCRdb's version includes in-frame clones alone and lacks a portion of them. Here the sample spans under 55,000 clones, over 80% being singletons. From germline, CDR1 is MDHEN and CDR2 SYDVKM. Trimming took off 2 bases at V and 7 bases at J, with 6 bases between the two ends. The CDR3 has 12 amino acids. The sample here was CD4+ or CD8+ T cells sorted from blood, taken in a trial of the OX40 agonist ivuxolimab. The sequence derives from an adult with an advanced solid tumor such as melanoma, head and neck, liver or kidney cancer. The chain has TRBV28 and TRBJ2-1; no clear D gene. CDR3 loop: CASSLKANEQFF. The CDR3 coding sequence is TGTGCCAGCAGTTTAAAGGCGAATGAGCAGTTCTTC. Full variable domain (missing parts from reference TRBV28 and TRBJ2-1): DVKVTQSSRYLVKRTGEKVFLECVQDMDHENMFWYRQDPGLGLRLIYFSYDVKMKEKGDIPEGYSVSREKKERFSLILESASTNQTSMYLCASSLKANEQFFGPGTRLTVL.